This T cell receptor (beta chain) derives from a study of T cell responses to AZD1222 COVID-19 vaccine. Study-level points and caveats: Repertoires were obtained solely post-peak T cell response. Spike-specific TCR breadth and depth were elevated following two AZD1222 doses. Only 5 to 7 AZD1222 recipients tested seropositive at baseline.

The length of the CDR3 is 17 residues. The V segment lost 1 base and the J segment 4 bases; nucleotides outside the gene matches: 5. The germline V gene encodes CDR1 SGHVS and CDR2 FQNEAQ. Using immunoSEQ multiplex PCR, the repertoire was profiled, and TCRdb retains in-frame clones only, with some absent. The sample lists 60,000 to 85,000 clones; around 86% were seen once. As regards this clone: Its antigen remains unidentified.

Pooling covered second doses at about 4 or about 12 weeks. The chain has TRBV7-8 and TRBJ2-5; 14 bases line up with TRBD2. The clonotype was recovered from an adult who received the AZD1222 COVID-19 vaccine. The source material was peripheral blood, sampled 28 days after the second AZD1222 dose. CDR3 sequence (DNA): TGTGCCAGCAGCTTAGACCGACTAGCGGGGGGGTTAGAGACCCAGTACTTC. Residues: CASSLDRLAGGLETQYF.